A selection of T cell receptor beta chains follows, all from one sample in a study of shared clonotypes between healthy human individuals. The data were produced by immunoSEQ multiplex PCR, yet TCRdb's version contains in-frame clones alone and is incomplete. The sample contains 2 million to 2.5 million clones, roughly 90% of which appear only once. The sequenced sample was naive CD4+ T cells from PBMCs. Receptors were obtained from a young man in good health. Some clones in this sample may be carry-over from other donors' samples. Both conserved end residues are part of each CDR3. The D gene is left open where the match is weak. Size values are once, few and many counts, or a class for expanded clones, and some rows have none.

size	J	V	D	DNA	CDR3
NA	TRBJ2-7	TRBV28	TRBD1	TGTGCCAGCAATAAGCCCGGGACAGGAGATTACGAGCAGTACTTC	CASNKPGTGDYEQYF
NA	TRBJ1-4	TRBV4-3	TRBD1	TGCGCCAGCAGCCAGTGGCAGGGGGCGGAAAAACTGTTTTTT	CASSQWQGAEKLFF
NA	TRBJ2-7	TRBV5-1	TRBD2	TGCGCCAGCAGCTTGGAGGCTAGCGGGAGTCACGAGCAGTACTTC	CASSLEASGSHEQYF
NA	TRBJ1-2	TRBV19	TRBD1	TGTGCCAGTACTCCCCGGGACAGGGCTGGCTACACCTTC	CASTPRDRAGYTF
NA	TRBJ1-2	TRBV28	TRBD1	TGTGCCAGCAGACCAGGGGGCGCCTATGGCTACACCTTC	CASRPGGAYGYTF
few	TRBJ1-1	TRBV2	TRBD1	TGTGCCAGCACTACGACAGGGAGGCACACTGAAGCTTTCTTT	CASTTTGRHTEAFF
NA	TRBJ1-2	TRBV6-5	TRBD1	TGTGCCAGCAGTAGGGGCGGGACAGGAGAATATGGCTACACCTTC	CASSRGGTGEYGYTF
NA	TRBJ2-2	TRBV10-3	NA	TGTGCCATCCAACCCGGGACACTCACCGGGGAGCTGTTTTTT	CAIQPGTLTGELFF
NA	TRBJ1-1	TRBV7-9	NA	TGTGCCAGCAGCTTAATGGGGGGAGGAGACGAAGCTTTCTTT	CASSLMGGGDEAFF
NA	TRBJ2-1	TRBV10-3	NA	TGTGCCATCAGGGAACTAATGAGCTCCTACAATGAGCAGTTCTTC	CAIRELMSSYNEQFF
NA	TRBJ1-1	TRBV28	TRBD1	TGTGCCAGCAGTTGGCCGGGACAGGGCAACACTGAAGCTTTCTTT	CASSWPGQGNTEAFF
NA	TRBJ2-5	TRBV7-2	NA	TGTGCCAGCGGCCGGAGGGGATTACAAGAGACCCAGTACTTC	CASGRRGLQETQYF
NA	TRBJ1-5	TRBV4-2	TRBD1	TGTGCCAGCAGCCAAGAACTGACAGGGGTTCAGCCCCAGCATTTT	CASSQELTGVQPQHF
NA	TRBJ1-5	TRBV18	NA	TGTGCCAGCTCACCGTATGATGGCAATCAGCCCCAGCATTTT	CASSPYDGNQPQHF
NA	TRBJ2-7	TRBV7-6	NA	TGTGCCAGCAGCTCCCAAATTTCCGGGGGGCTCGAGCAGTACTTC	CASSSQISGGLEQYF